The clone carrying this T cell receptor beta chain has a handful of counts. This entry comes from a study of blood T cells in healthy people across ages. Sample-barcoded 5' priming and a J-beta primer mix drove a second PCR of roughly 7 to 11 cycles. TCRdb processed the 5' RACE reads anew with MiXCR; each CDR3 protein has one entry. The sample carries 850,000 to 1,000,000 distinct CDR3 sequences, roughly half recorded once. Input material: blood. The clonotype was recovered from a woman in her sixties in good health.

CDR3 in DNA: TGTGCCAGCAGCTTGGGATTTGTGGACAGGGCTAAAGATACGCAGTATTTT. The encoded protein is CASSLGFVDRAKDTQYF. The chain couples TRBV7-3 to TRBJ2-3, with 8 bases identical to TRBD1. J gave up 5 bases and V 3 bases, and 13 bases lay outside the gene matches. CDR3 length: 17 residues. CDR1 is SGHTA and CDR2 is FQGTGA in the germline V gene.